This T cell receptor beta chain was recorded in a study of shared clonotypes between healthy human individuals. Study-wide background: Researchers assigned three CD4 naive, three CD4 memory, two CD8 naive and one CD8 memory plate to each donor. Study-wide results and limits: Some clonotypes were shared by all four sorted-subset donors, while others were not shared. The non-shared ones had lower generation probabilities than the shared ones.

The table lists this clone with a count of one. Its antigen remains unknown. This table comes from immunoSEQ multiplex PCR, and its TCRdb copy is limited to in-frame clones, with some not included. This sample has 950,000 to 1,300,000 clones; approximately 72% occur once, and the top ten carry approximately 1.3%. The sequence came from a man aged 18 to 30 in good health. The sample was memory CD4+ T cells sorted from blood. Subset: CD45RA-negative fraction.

Here the CDR3 reads CASSVAPSGGYNEQFF. The DNA of the CDR3 is TGTGCCAGCAGCGTAGCGCCTAGCGGGGGGTACAATGAGCAGTTCTTC. The V call is TRBV9, the J call TRBJ2-1; 11 bases fit TRBD2. CDR1 SGDLS and CDR2 YYNGEE come from the germline V gene. This CDR3 comprises 16 residues. V was clipped by 0 bases and J by 4 bases; unmatched bases: 3.